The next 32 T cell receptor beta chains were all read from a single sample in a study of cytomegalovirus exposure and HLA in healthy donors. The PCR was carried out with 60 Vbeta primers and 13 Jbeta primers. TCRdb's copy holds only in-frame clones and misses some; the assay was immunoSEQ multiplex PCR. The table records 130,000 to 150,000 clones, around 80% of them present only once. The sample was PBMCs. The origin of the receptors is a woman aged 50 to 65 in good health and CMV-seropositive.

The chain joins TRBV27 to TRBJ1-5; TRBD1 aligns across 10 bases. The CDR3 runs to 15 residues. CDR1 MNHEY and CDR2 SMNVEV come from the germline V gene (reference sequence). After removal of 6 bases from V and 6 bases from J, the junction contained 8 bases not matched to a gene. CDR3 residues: CASSLGTGARQPQHF. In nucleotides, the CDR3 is TGTGCCAGCAGCCTAGGGACAGGGGCCCGTCAGCCCCAGCATTTT.

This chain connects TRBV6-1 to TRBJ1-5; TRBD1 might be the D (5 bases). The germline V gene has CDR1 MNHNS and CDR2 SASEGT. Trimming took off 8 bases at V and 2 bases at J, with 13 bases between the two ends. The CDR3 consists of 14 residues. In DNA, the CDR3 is TGTGCCAGCTCTCTGGCGGGGGGCAATCAGCCCCAGCATTTT. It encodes CASSLAGGNQPQHF.

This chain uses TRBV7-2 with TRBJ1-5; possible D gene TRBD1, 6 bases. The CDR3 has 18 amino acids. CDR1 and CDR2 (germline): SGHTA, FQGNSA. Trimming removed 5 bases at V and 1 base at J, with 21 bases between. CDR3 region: CASSHPKGHPLSNQPQHF. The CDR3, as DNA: TGTGCCAGCAGCCACCCAAAGGGACACCCCTTAAGCAATCAGCCCCAGCATTTT. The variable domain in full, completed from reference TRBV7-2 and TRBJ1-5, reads GAGVSQSPSNKVTEKGKDVELRCDPISGHTALYWYRQSLGQGLEFLIYFQGNSAPDKSGLPSDRFSAERTGGSVSTLTIQRTQQEDSAVYLCASSHPKGHPLSNQPQHFGDGTRLSIL.

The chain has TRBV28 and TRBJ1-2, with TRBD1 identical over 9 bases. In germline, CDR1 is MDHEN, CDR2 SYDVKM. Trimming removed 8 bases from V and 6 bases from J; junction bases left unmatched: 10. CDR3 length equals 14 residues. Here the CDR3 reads CASYSGQGLHGYTF. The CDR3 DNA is TGTGCCAGCTATTCGGGACAGGGTCTTCATGGCTACACCTTC.

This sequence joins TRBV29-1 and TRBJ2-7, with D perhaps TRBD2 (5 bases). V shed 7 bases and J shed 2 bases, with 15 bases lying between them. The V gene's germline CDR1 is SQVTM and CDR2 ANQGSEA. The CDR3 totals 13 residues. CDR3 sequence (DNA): TGCAGCGCTAGCCCGAATGGTGCCTACGAGCAGTACTTC. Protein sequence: CSASPNGAYEQYF.

CDR3 protein: CASSLGASGGVYEQFF. Here the CDR3 DNA reads TGTGCCAGCAGCTTGGGGGCCAGCGGGGGTGTGTATGAGCAGTTCTTC. The chain is built from TRBV5-4 and TRBJ2-1; 8 bases align to TRBD2. The CDR3 is 16 residues long. In germline, CDR1 is SGHNT, CDR2 YYREEE (reference sequence). Trimming took 0 bases from V and 8 from J; bases not matched to a gene: 10. Full variable domain (remainder filled in from reference TRBV5-4 and TRBJ2-1): ETGVTQSPTHLIKTRGQQVTLRCSSQSGHNTVSWYQQALGQGPQFIFQYYREEENGRGNFPPRFSGLQFPNYSSELNVNALELDDSALYLCASSLGASGGVYEQFFGPGTRLTVL.

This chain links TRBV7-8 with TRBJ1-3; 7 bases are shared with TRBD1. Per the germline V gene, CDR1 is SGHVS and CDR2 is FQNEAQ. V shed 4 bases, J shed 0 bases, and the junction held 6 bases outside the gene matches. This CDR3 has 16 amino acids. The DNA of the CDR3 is TGTGCCAGCAGCTCAGACAGGGCCGACTCTGGAAACACCATATATTTT. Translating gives CASSSDRADSGNTIYF.

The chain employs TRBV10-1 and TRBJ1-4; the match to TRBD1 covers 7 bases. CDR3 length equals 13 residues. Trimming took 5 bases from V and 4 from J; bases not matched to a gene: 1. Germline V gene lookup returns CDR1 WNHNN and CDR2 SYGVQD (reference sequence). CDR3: CASSRDSNEKLFF. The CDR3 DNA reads TGCGCCAGCAGTCGGGACAGTAATGAAAAACTGTTTTTT.

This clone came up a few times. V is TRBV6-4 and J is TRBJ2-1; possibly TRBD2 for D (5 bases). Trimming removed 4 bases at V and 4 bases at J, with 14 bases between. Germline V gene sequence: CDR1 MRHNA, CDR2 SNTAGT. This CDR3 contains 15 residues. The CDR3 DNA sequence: TGTGCCAGCAGTGCTGTACCTGGGGAGTACAATGAGCAGTTCTTC. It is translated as CASSAVPGEYNEQFF.

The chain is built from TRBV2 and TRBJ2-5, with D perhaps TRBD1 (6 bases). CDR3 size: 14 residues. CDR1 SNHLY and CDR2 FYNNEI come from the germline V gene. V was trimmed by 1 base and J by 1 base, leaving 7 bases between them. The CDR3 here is CASSEGRGQETQYF. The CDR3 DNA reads TGTGCCAGCAGTGAAGGCAGGGGCCAAGAGACCCAGTACTTC. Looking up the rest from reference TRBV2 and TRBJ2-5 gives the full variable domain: EPEVTQTPSHQVTQMGQEVILRCVPISNHLYFYWYRQILGQKVEFLVSFYNNEISEKSEIFDDQFSVERPDGSNFTLKIRSTKLEDSAMYFCASSEGRGQETQYFGPGTRLLVL.

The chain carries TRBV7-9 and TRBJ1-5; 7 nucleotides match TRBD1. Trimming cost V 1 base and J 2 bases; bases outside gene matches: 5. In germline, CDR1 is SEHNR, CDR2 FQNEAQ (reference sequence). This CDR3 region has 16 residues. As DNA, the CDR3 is TGTGCCAGCAGCTTAGGTGACAGGGATCGCAATCAGCCCCAGCATTTT. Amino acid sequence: CASSLGDRDRNQPQHF.

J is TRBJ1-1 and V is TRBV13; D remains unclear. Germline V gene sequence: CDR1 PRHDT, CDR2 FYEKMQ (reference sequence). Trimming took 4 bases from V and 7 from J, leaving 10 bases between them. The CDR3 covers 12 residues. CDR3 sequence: CASSSVESEAFF. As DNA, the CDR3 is TGTGCCAGCAGCTCCGTAGAAAGTGAAGCTTTCTTT.

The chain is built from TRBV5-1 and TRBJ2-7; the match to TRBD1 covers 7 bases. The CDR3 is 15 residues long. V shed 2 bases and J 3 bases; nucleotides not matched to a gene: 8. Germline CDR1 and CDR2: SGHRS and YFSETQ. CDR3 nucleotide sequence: TGCGCCAGCAGCTTCACTTCAGGGGGAGTCTACGAGCAGTACTTC. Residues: CASSFTSGGVYEQYF.

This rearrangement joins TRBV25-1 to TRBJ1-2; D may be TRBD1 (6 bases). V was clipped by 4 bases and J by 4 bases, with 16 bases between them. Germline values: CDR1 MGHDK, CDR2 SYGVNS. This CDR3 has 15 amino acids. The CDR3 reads CASSGPGQSIYGYTF. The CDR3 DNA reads TGTGCCAGCAGTGGCCCCGGACAGTCTATCTATGGCTACACCTTC.

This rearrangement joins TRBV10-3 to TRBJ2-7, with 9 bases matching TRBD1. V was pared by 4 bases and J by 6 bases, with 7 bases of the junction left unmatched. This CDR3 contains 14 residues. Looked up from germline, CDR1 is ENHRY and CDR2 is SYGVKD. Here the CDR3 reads CAISGTGVVSEQYF. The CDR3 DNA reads TGTGCCATCAGTGGGACAGGGGTCGTTTCCGAGCAGTACTTC.

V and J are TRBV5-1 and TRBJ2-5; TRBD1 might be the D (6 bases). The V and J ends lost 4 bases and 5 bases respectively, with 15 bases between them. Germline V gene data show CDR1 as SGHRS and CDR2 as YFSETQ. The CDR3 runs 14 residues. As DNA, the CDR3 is TGCGCCAGCAGCCCCCTAGGCAGGGGCGAGACCCAGTACTTC. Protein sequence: CASSPLGRGETQYF.

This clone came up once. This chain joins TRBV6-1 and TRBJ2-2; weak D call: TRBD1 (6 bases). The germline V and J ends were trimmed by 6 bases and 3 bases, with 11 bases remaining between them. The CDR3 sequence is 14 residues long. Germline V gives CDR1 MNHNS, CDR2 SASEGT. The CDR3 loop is CASSMGHDTGELFF. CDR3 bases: TGTGCCAGCAGCATGGGACATGACACCGGGGAGCTGTTTTTT.

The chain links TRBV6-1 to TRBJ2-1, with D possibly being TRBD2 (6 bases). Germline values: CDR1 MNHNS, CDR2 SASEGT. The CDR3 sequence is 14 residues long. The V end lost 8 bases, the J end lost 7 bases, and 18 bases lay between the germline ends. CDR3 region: CASLELGLWNEQFF. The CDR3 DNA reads TGTGCCAGCCTCGAACTGGGACTTTGGAATGAGCAGTTCTTC.

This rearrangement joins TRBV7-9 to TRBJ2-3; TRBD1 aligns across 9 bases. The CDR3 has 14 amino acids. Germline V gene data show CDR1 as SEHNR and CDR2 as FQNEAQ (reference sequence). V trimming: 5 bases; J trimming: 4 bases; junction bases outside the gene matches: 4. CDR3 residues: CASSTRQGADTQYF. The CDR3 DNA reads TGTGCCAGCAGCACTCGACAGGGGGCAGATACGCAGTATTTT. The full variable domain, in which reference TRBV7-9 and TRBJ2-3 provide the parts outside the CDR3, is DTGVSQNPRHKITKRGQNVTFRCDPISEHNRLYWYRQTLGQGPEFLTYFQNEAQLEKSRLLSDRFSAERPKGSFSTLEIQRTEQGDSAMYLCASSTRQGADTQYFGPGTRLTVL.

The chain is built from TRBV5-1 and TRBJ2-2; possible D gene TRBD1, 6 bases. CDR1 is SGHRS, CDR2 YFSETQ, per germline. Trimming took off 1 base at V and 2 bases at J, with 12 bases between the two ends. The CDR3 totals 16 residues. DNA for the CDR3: TGCGCCAGCAGCTTGAGGCAGGGGAAAAACACCGGGGAGCTGTTTTTT. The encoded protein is CASSLRQGKNTGELFF.

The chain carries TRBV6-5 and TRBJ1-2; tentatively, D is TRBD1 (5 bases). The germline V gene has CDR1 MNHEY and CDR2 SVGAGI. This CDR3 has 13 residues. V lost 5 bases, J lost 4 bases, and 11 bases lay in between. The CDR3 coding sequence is TGTGCCAGCAGTCGGACACCAACCTATGGCTACACCTTC. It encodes CASSRTPTYGYTF.

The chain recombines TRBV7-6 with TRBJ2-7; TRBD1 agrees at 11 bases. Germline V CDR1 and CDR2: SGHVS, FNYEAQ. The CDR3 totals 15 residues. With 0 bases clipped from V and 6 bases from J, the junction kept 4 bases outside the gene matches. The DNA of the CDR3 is TGTGCCAGCAGCTTAGCCCTGGACAGGGGGCTCGAGCAGTACTTC. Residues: CASSLALDRGLEQYF.

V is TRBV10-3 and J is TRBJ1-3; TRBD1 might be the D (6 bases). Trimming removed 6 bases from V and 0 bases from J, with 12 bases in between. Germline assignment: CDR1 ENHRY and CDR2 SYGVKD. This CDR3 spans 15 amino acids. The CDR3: CAISPTGISGNTIYF. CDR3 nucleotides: TGTGCCATCAGCCCCACAGGGATCTCTGGAAACACCATATATTTT.

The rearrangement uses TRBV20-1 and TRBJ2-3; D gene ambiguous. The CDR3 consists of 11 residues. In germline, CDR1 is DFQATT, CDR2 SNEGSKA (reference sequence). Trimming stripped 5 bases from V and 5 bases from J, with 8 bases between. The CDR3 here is CSAPGGDTQYF. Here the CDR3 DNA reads TGCAGTGCTCCCGGCGGAGATACGCAGTATTTT.

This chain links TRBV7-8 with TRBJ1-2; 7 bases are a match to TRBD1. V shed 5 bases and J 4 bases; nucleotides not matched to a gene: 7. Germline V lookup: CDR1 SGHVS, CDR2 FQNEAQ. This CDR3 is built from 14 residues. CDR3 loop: CASSPGQAPYGYTF. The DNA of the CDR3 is TGTGCCAGCAGCCCAGGACAGGCACCCTATGGCTACACCTTC.

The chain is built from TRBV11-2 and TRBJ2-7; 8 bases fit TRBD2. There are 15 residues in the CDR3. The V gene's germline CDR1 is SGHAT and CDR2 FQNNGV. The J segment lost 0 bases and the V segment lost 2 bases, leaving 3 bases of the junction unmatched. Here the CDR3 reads CASSLLRGGSYEQYF. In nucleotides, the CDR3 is TGTGCCAGCAGCTTATTACGGGGGGGCTCCTACGAGCAGTACTTC.

The CDR3 here is CASLRDSGQSYEQYF. The CDR3 coding sequence is TGCGCCAGCCTCAGAGACTCGGGACAGAGCTACGAGCAGTACTTC. J is TRBJ2-7 and V is TRBV23-1; 7 bases agree with TRBD1. TRBV23-1 is reported as an ORF; its role is uncertain. Trimming took 8 bases from V and 3 from J; bases not matched to a gene: 13. The CDR3 runs 15 residues.

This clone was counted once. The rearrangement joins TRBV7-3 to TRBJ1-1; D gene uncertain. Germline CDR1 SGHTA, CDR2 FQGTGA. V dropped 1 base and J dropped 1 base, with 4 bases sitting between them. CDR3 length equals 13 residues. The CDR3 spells CASSLSENTEAFF. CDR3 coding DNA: TGTGCCAGCAGCTTAAGCGAGAACACTGAAGCTTTCTTT.

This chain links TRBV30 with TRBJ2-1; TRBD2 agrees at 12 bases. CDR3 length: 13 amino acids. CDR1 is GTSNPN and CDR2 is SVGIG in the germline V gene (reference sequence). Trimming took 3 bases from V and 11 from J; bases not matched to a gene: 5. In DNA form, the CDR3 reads TGTGCCTGGAGGGCACTAGCGGGGGGCAAGCAGTTCTTC. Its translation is CAWRALAGGKQFF.

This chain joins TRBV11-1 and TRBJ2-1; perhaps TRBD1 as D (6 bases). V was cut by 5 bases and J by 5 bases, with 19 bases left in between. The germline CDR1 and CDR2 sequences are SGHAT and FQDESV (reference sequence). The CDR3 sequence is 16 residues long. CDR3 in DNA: TGTGCCAGCAGCCCTCAGACTGGGGGCTTTCACAATGAGCAGTTCTTC. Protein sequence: CASSPQTGGFHNEQFF. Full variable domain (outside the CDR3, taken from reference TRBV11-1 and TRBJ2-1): EAEVAQSPRYKITEKSQAVAFWCDPISGHATLYWYRQILGQGPELLVQFQDESVVDDSQLPKDRFSAERLKGVDSTLKIQPAELGDSAMYLCASSPQTGGFHNEQFFGPGTRLTVL.

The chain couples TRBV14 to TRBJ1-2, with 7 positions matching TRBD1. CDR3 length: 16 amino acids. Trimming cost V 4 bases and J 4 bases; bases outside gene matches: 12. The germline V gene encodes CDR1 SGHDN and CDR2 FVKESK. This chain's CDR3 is CASSRSRQGGTYGYTF. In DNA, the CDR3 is TGTGCCAGCAGCCGCAGTCGACAGGGCGGGACCTATGGCTACACCTTC.

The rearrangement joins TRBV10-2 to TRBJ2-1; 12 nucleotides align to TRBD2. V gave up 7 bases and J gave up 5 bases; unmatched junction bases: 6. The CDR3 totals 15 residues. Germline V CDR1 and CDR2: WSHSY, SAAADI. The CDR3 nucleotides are TGCGCCAGCACCTCTAGCGGGGGGGCCAACAATGAGCAGTTCTTC. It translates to CASTSSGGANNEQFF.